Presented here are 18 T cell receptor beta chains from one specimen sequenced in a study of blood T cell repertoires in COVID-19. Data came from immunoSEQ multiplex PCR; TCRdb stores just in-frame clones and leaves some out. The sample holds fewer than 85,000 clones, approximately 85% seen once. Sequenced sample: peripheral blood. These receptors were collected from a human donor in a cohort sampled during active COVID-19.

CDR3 nucleotides: TGCAGCGTACTGGACTGGCTGAACACTGAAGCTTTCTTT. Amino acid sequence: CSVLDWLNTEAFF. The chain joins TRBV29-1 to TRBJ1-1; the D is unclear. Between the trimmed V and J ends, which lost 6 bases and 0 bases, there was a span of 11 bases. Germline assignment: CDR1 SQVTM and CDR2 ANQGSEA. This CDR3 comprises 13 residues.

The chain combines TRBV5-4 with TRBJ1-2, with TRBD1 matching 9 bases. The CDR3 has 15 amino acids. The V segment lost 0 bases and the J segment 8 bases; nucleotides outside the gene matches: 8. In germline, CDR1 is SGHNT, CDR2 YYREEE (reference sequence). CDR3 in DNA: TGTGCCAGCAGCTTGGGGGGACAGGGAGGACGCGGCTACACCTTC. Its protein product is CASSLGGQGGRGYTF.

This chain's CDR3 is CASSERLGQGDIGMQYF. The CDR3 DNA follows: TGTGCCAGCAGTGAAAGGCTCGGTCAGGGGGATATCGGCATGCAGTACTTC. The chain joins TRBV2 to TRBJ2-7; 7 nucleotides match TRBD1. The germline gives CDR1 SNHLY, CDR2 FYNNEI. After removal of 2 bases from V and 9 bases from J, the junction contained 19 bases not matched to a gene. CDR3 length: 17 residues.

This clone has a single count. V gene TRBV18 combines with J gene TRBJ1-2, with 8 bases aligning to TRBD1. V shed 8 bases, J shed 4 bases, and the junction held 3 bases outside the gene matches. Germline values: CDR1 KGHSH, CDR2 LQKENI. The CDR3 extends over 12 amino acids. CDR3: CASTDRGYGYTF. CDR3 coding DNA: TGTGCCAGCACCGACAGGGGCTATGGCTACACCTTC. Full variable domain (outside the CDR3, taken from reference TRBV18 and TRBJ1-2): NAGVMQNPRHLVRRRGQEARLRCSPMKGHSHVYWYRQLPEEGLKFMVYLQKENIIDESGMPKERFSAEFPKEGPSILRIQQVVRGDSAAYFCASTDRGYGYTFGSGTRLTVV.

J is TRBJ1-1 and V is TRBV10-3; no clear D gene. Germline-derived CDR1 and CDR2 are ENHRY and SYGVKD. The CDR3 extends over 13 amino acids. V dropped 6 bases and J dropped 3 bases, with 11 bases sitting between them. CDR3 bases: TGTGCCATCAGGGAGACAATGGACACTGAAGCTTTCTTT. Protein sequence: CAIRETMDTEAFF.

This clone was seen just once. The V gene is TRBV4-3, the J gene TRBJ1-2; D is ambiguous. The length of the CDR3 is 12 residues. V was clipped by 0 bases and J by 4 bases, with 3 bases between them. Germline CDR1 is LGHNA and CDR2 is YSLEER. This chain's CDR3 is CASSQDLYGYTF. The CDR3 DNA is TGCGCCAGCAGCCAAGACCTCTATGGCTACACCTTC.

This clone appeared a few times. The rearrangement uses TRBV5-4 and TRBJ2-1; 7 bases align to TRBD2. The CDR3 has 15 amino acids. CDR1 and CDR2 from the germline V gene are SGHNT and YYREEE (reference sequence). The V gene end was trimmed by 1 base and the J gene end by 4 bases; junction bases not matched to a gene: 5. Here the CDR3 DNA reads TGTGCCAGCAGCTTGTATCTAGCGGAGTACAATGAGCAGTTCTTC. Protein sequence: CASSLYLAEYNEQFF.

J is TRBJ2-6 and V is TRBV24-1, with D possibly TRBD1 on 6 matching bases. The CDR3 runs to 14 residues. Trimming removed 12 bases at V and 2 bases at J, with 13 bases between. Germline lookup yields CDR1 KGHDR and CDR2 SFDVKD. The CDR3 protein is CASAGAAGANVLTF. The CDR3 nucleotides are TGTGCCTCAGCAGGGGCGGCTGGGGCCAACGTCCTGACTTTC.

The CDR3 protein is CASTAGGGIGADTQYF. The CDR3 coding sequence is TGTGCCAGCACCGCGGGGGGGGGCATAGGTGCAGATACGCAGTATTTT. This chain links TRBV5-5 with TRBJ2-3, with 9 nucleotides matching TRBD2. Unmatched junction bases numbered 12, after V lost 6 bases and J lost 4 bases. CDR1 is SGHKS, CDR2 YYEKEE, per germline (reference sequence). The CDR3 is made up of 16 amino acids.

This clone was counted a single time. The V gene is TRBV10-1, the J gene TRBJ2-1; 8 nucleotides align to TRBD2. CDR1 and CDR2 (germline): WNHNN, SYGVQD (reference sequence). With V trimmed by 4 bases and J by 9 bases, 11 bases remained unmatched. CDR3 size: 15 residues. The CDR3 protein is CASSAVQAGVSEQFF. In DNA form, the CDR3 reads TGCGCCAGCAGTGCCGTTCAAGCGGGAGTCAGTGAGCAGTTCTTC.

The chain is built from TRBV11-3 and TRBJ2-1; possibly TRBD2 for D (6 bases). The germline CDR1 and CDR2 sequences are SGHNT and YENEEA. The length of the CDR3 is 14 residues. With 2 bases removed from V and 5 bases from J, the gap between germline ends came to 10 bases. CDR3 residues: CASSLSGGNNEQFF. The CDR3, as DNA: TGTGCCAGCAGCTTAAGTGGCGGGAACAATGAGCAGTTCTTC.

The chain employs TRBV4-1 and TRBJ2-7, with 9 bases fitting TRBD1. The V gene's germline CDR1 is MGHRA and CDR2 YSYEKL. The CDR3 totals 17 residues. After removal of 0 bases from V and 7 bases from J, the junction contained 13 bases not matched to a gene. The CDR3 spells CASSQEGAGTGKLEQYF. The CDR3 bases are TGCGCCAGCAGCCAAGAAGGCGCGGGGACAGGGAAGTTAGAGCAGTACTTC.

The CDR3 reads CASSSYRESSYEQYF. CDR3 DNA sequence: TGTGCCAGCAGCAGTTACAGGGAGAGCTCCTACGAGCAGTACTTC. The rearrangement uses TRBV5-4 and TRBJ2-7; D is perhaps TRBD1 (6 bases). Germline-derived CDR1 and CDR2 are SGHNT and YYREEE (reference sequence). V shed 4 bases and J shed 0 bases, with 14 bases lying between them. This CDR3 contains 15 residues.

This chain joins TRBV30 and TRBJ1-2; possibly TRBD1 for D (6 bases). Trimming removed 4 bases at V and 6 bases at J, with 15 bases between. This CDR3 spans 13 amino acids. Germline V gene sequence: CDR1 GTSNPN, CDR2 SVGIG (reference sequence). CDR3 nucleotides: TGTGCCTGGAACAGGGTGGGGCTAGATGGCTACACCTTC. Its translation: CAWNRVGLDGYTF.

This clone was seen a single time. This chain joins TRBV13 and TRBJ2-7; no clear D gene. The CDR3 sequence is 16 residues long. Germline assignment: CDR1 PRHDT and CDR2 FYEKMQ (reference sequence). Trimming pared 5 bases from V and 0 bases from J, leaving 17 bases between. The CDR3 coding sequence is TGTGCCAGCAGCCCCCTTGGCAGGCAAATCTCCTACGAGCAGTACTTC. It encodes CASSPLGRQISYEQYF.

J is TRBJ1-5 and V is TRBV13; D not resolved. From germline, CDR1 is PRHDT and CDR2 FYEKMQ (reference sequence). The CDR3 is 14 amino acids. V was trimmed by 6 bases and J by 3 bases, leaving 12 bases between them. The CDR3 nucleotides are TGTGCCAGCAGTTCAAACGGGGACAATCAGCCCCAGCATTTT. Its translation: CASSSNGDNQPQHF.

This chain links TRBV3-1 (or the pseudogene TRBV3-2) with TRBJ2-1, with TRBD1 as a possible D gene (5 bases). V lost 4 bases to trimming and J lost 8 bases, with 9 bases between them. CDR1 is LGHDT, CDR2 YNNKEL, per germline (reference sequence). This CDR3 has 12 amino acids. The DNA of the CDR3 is TGTGCCAGCAGCCGGGGCATCGATGAGCAGTTCTTC. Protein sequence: CASSRGIDEQFF.

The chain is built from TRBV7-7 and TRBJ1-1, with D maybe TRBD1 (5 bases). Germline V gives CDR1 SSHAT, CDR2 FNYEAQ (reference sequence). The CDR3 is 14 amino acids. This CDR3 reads CAAEQWGVKAEAFF. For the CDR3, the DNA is TGTGCAGCCGAACAGTGGGGGGTCAAAGCTGAAGCTTTCTTT.